The entry below gives a single T cell receptor (beta chain) sequence along with its context. This specimen belongs to a study of shared T cell receptors in the human thymus. Data came from immunoSEQ multiplex PCR; TCRdb stores just in-frame clones and leaves some out. The table records hundreds of thousands of clones, approximately 90% of them present only once. CDR1 is SGHDT, CDR2 YYEEEE, per germline. The CDR3 contains 17 residues. With 2 bases removed from V and 0 bases from J, the gap between germline ends came to 18 bases. Separately, the same data were catalogued under a study of human thymus T cells.

The sample was thymocytes. V is TRBV5-6 and J is TRBJ2-7; TRBD1 is a possible D gene (5 bases). The receptor's source is a boy under two years old with a congenital heart defect. The CDR3 loop reads CASSFERKVRASYEQYF. As DNA, the CDR3 is TGTGCCAGCAGCTTTGAAAGGAAAGTCAGGGCCTCCTACGAGCAGTACTTC.